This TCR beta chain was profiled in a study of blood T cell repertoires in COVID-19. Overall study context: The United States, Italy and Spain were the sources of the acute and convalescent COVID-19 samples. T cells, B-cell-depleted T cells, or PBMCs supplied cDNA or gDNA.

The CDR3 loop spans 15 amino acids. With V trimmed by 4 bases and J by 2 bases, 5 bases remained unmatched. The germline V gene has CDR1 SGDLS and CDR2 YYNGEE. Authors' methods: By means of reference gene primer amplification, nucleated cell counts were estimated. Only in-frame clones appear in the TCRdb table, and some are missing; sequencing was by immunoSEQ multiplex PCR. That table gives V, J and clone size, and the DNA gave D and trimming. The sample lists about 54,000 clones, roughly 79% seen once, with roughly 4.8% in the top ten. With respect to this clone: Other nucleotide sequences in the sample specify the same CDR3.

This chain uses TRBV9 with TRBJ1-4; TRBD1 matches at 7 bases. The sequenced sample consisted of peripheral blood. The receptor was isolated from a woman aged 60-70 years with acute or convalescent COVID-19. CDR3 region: CASSPRQGTNEKLFF. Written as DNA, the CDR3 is TGTGCCAGCAGCCCCCGACAGGGCACTAATGAAAAACTGTTTTTT.